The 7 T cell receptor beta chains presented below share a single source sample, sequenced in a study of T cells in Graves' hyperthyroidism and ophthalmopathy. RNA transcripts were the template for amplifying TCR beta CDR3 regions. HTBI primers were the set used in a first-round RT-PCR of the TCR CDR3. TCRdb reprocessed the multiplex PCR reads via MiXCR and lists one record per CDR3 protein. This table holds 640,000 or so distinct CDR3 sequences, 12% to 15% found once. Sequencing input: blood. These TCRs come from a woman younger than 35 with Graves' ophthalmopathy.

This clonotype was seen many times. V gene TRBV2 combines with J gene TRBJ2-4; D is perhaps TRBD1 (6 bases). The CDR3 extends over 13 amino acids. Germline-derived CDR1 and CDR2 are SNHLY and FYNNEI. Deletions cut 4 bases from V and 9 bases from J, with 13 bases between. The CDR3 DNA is TGTGCCAGCAGTGCCACAGGGAATACCATTCAGTACTTC. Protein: CASSATGNTIQYF.

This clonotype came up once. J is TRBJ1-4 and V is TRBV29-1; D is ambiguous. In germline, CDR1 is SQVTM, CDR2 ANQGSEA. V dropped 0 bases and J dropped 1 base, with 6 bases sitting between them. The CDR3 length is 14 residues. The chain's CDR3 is CSVEDGVTNEKLFF. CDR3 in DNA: TGCAGCGTTGAAGACGGTGTAACTAATGAAAAACTGTTTTTT.

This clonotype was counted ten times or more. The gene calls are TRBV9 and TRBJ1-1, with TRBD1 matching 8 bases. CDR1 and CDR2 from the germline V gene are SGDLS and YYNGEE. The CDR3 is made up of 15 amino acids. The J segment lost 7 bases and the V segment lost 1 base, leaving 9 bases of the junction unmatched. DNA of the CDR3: TGTGCCAGCAGCGTAAGAGGACAGGGTACGGGTGAAGCTTTCTTT. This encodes CASSVRGQGTGEAFF.

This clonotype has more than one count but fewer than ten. DNA for the CDR3: TGTGCCAGCAGCTTGGGACTATTCCTGAAATCTCCCTACGAGCAGTACTTC. It yields the protein CASSLGLFLKSPYEQYF. The J gene is TRBJ2-7, the V gene TRBV5-8; maybe TRBD2 (5 bases). V lost 0 bases to trimming and J lost 2 bases, with 18 bases between them. The CDR3 extends over 17 amino acids. Germline-derived CDR1 and CDR2 are SGHTS and YDEGEE.

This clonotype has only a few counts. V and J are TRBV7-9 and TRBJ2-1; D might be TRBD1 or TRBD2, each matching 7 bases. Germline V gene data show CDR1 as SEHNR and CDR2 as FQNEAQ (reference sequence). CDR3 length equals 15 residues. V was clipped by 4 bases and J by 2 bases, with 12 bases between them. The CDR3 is CASSSAGTAYNEQFF. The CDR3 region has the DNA TGTGCCAGCAGCTCAGCGGGGACAGCCTACAATGAGCAGTTCTTC.

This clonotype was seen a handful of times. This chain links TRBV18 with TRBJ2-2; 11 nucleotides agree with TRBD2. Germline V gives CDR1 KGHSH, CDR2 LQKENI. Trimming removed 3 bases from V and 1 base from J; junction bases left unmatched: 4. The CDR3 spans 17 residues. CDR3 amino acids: CASSPAGTSGNTGELFF. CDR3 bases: TGTGCCAGCTCACCGGCCGGGACTAGCGGGAACACCGGGGAGCTGTTTTTT.

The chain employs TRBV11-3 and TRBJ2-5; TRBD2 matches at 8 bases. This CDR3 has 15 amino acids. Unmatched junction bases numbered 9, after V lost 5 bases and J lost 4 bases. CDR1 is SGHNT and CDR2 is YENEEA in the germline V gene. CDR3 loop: CASSGRGLGGETQYF. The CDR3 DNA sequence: TGTGCCAGCAGCGGAAGGGGACTAGGGGGAGAGACCCAGTACTTC.